The rows below give T cell receptor beta chains drawn from one sample of a study of radiotherapy plus CTLA-4 blockade in lung cancer. The assay was immunoSEQ multiplex PCR, and TCRdb's table has in-frame clones only and misses some. The profile covers 85,000 to 100,000 clones, with about three quarters appearing a single time and around an eighth taken by the ten largest. The sequenced sample was peripheral blood, obtained from a patient treated with radiotherapy plus ipilimumab. The receptor set was obtained from a human donor with non-small cell lung cancer that progressed on radiotherapy plus ipilimumab. CDR3s include the opening cysteine and the closing phenylalanine or tryptophan. Each record gives: J gene, V gene, clone size, CDR3 protein. Size tells how often a clone was seen (once, few, many) or the class of an expanded clone, and some rows leave it out.

TRBJ2-7 | TRBV13 | NA | CASSISGGSSYEQYF
TRBJ1-2 | TRBV2 | once | CASSDPGQYYGYTF
TRBJ2-7 | TRBV10-3 | NA | CAARPGVAGPYEQYF
TRBJ1-2 | TRBV7-9 | NA | CASSLAGGQAVDGYTF
TRBJ1-2 | TRBV27 | NA | CASSPLGRVDYGYTF
TRBJ1-2 | TRBV5-6 | NA | CASSLIGGYTF
TRBJ2-1 | TRBV9 | NA | CASSADGTAYNEQFF
TRBJ2-1 | TRBV6-6 | few | CASRQGMGEQFF
TRBJ1-5 | TRBV30 | NA | CAWSAGGTAINQPQHF
TRBJ2-1 | TRBV7-9 | NA | CASSLVLGNEQFF
TRBJ1-5 | TRBV19 | NA | CASSPRGGGGNQPQHF
TRBJ2-7 | TRBV11-1 | NA | CASSLVGDSYEQYF
TRBJ2-2 | TRBV5-1 | NA | CASSLDPAGYTGELFF
TRBJ1-1 | TRBV2 | NA | CASRDREVGEAFF
TRBJ2-1 | TRBV7-8 | NA | CASSPHWNLNEQFF
TRBJ2-5 | TRBV5-4 | NA | CASSFVQGLEETQYF
TRBJ2-1 | TRBV27 | NA | CASSLDSGHYYNEQFF
TRBJ2-7 | TRBV4-3 | NA | CASSHRDSLREQYF
TRBJ1-4 | TRBV15 | NA | CATSRARADNEKLFF
TRBJ2-3 | TRBV7-9 | NA | CASSFPTRGGSTDTQYF
TRBJ2-3 | TRBV28 | NA | CASSLAAGSPDTQYF
TRBJ2-5 | TRBV5-1 | NA | CASSSGTSGRRQETQYF
TRBJ2-7 | TRBV11-3 | few | CASSPGAGNAYEQYF
TRBJ2-5 | TRBV2 | NA | CASSGLAGAETQYF
TRBJ1-1 | TRBV5-5 | NA | CASSLWGVNTEAFF
TRBJ2-5 | TRBV5-4 | NA | CASTLAGEETQYF
TRBJ2-3 | TRBV5-6 | NA | CASSLGQGMTDTQYF
TRBJ2-7 | TRBV4-1 | NA | CASSQEAGTEQYF
TRBJ2-2 | TRBV28 | few | CASSPPTGNTGELFF
TRBJ2-3 | TRBV15 | NA | CATSPGADTQYF
TRBJ1-5 | TRBV7-9 | NA | CASRRGGSNQPQHF
TRBJ1-1 | TRBV11-2 | NA | CASLGRAAEAFF
TRBJ1-2 | TRBV18 | once | CASSPTTEFLYGYTF
TRBJ1-2 | TRBV9 | NA | CASSVGRGLDYGYTF
TRBJ2-7 | TRBV9 | NA | CASSVDPGGGASYEQYF
TRBJ2-1 | TRBV9 | NA | CASSAGSGFYEQFF
TRBJ1-1 | TRBV4-1 | NA | CASSQVEGRAAFF
TRBJ1-2 | TRBV4-1 | NA | CASSQGGEKDYGYTF
TRBJ2-5 | TRBV4-1 | NA | CASSRGRGETQYF
TRBJ1-2 | TRBV2 | NA | CASSEGRADGYTF
TRBJ2-5 | TRBV29-1 | NA | CSVDRIWGTSGVQETQYF
TRBJ2-5 | TRBV6-5 | few | CASSSSSATQYF
TRBJ2-3 | TRBV5-6 | NA | CASSLELAGGMGDTQYF
TRBJ2-3 | TRBV29-1 | once | CSARTDTDTQYF